This T cell receptor (beta chain) was captured by sequencing in a study of T cells in Graves' hyperthyroidism and ophthalmopathy. Study summary: Prior to any treatment, at the point of initial diagnosis, peripheral blood was collected.

Per germline, CDR1 SNHLY and CDR2 FYNNEI. The V end lost 6 bases, the J end lost 4 bases, and 9 bases lay between the germline ends. This CDR3 has 13 residues. Absence of ophthalmopathy progression within 18 months defined stable Graves' hyperthyroidism. Using RNA transcripts as the source, TCR beta CDR3 regions were amplified. Initially, a first-round RT-PCR of the TCR CDR3 employed the HTBI primer set. TCRdb fed the multiplex PCR reads into MiXCR, producing one record per CDR3 protein. The sample yields 300,000 to 350,000 distinct CDR3 sequences, about 15% seen once. The receptor comes from a man in his thirties or forties with Graves' hyperthyroidism. The sequenced sample consisted of blood. The rearrangement uses TRBV2 and TRBJ1-4; D is ambiguous. CDR3 residues: CASSLRINEKLFF. The CDR3 DNA reads TGTGCCAGCAGCCTACGGATTAATGAAAAACTGTTTTTT.